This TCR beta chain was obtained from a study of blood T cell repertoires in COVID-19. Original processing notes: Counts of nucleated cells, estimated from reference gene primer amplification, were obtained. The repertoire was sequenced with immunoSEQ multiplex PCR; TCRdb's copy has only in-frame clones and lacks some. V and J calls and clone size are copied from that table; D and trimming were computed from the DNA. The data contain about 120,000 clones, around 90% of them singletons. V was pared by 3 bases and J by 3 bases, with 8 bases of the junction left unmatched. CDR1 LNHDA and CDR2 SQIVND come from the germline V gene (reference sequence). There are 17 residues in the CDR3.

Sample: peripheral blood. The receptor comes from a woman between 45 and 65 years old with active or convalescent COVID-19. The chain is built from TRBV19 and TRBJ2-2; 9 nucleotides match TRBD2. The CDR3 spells CASSIIEAGGYTGELFF. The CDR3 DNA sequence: TGTGCCAGTAGTATCATTGAAGCGGGAGGTTACACCGGGGAGCTGTTTTTT.